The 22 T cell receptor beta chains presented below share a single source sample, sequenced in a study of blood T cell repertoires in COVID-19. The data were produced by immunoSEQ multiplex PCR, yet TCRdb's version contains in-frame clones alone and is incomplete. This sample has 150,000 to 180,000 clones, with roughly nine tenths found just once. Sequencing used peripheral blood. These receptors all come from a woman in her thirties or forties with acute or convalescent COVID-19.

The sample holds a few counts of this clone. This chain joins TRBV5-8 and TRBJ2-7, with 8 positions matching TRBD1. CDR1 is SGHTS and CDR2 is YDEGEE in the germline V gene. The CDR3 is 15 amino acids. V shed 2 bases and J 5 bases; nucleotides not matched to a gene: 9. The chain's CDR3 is CASSFNGQGVDEQYF. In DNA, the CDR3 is TGTGCCAGCAGCTTTAACGGACAGGGAGTGGACGAGCAGTACTTC.

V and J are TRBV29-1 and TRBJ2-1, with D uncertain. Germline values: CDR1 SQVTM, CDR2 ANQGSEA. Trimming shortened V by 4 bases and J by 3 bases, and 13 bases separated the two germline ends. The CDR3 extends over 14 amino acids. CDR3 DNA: TGCAGCGTTGCAACAGCCCGGATCTACAATGAGCAGTTCTTC. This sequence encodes CSVATARIYNEQFF.

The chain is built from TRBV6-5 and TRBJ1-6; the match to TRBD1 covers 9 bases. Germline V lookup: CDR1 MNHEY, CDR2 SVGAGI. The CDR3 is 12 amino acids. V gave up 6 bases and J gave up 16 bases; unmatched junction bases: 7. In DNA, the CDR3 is TGTGCCAGCAGCCGTGGGGACAGGGCGCTCCACTTT. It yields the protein CASSRGDRALHF.

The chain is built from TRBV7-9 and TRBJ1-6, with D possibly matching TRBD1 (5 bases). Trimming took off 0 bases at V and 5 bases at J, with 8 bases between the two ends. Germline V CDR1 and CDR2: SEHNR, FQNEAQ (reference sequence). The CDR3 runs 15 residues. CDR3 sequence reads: CASSLAQGNNSPLHF. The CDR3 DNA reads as TGTGCCAGCAGCTTAGCGCAGGGCAATAATTCACCCCTCCACTTT. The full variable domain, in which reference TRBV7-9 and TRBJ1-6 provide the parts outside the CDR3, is DTGVSQNPRHKITKRGQNVTFRCDPISEHNRLYWYRQTLGQGPEFLTYFQNEAQLEKSRLLSDRFSAERPKGSFSTLEIQRTEQGDSAMYLCASSLAQGNNSPLHFGNGTRLTVT.

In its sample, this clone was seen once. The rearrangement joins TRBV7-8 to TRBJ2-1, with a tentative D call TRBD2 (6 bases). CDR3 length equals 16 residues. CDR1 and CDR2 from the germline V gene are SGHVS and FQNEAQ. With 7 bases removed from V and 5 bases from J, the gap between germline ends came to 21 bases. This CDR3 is CASTPGTGSRHNEQFF. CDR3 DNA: TGTGCCAGCACCCCAGGGACTGGGAGCCGACACAATGAGCAGTTCTTC.

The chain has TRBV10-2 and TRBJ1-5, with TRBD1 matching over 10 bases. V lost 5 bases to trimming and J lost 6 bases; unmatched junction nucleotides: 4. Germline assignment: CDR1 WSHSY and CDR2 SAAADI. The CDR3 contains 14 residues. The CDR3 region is CASSKGQGSQPQHF. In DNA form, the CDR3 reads TGCGCCAGCAGTAAGGGACAGGGGAGTCAGCCCCAGCATTTT.

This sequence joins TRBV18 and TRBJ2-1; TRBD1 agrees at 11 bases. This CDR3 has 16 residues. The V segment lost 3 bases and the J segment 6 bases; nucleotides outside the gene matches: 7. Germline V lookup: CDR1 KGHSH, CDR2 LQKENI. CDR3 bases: TGTGCCAGCTCACCGGACCGGGACAGGGGGACCAATGAGCAGTTCTTC. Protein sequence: CASSPDRDRGTNEQFF.

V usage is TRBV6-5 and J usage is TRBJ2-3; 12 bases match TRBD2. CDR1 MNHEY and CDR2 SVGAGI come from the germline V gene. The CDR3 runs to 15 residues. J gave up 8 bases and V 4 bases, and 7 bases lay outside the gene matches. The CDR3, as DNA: TGTGCCAGCAGTTCCTACCAGGGACTAGCGGGTACGCAGTATTTT. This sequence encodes CASSSYQGLAGTQYF.

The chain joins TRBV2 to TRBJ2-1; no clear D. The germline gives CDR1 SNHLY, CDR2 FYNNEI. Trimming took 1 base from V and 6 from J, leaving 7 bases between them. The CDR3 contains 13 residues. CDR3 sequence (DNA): TGTGCCAGCAGTGAAGGGCAGGTCAATGAGCAGTTCTTC. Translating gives CASSEGQVNEQFF.

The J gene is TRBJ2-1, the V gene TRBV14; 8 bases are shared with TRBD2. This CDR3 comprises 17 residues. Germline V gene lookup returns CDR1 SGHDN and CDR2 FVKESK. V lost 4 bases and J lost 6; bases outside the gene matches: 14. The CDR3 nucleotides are TGTGCCAGCAGCCTCAGAGCAGGGACTAGTAATTTCAATGAGCAGTTCTTC. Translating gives CASSLRAGTSNFNEQFF.

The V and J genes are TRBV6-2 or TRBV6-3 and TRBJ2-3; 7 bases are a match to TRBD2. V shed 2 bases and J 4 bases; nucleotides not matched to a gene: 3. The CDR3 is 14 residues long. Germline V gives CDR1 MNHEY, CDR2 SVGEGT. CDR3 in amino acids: CASSYAGVADTQYF. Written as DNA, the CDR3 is TGTGCCAGCAGTTACGCGGGGGTAGCAGATACGCAGTATTTT.

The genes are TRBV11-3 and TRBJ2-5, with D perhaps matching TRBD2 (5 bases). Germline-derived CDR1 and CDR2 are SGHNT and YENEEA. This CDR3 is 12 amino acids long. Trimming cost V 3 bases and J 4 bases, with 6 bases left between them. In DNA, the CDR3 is TGTGCCAGCAGCTTTGCGGGAGAGACCCAGTACTTC. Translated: CASSFAGETQYF.

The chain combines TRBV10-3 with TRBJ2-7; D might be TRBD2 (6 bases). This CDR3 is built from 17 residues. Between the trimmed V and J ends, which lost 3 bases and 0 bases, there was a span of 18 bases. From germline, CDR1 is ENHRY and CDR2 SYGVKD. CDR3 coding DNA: TGTGCCATCAGTGAAAGGTTGGGACTCAGGAGCTCCTACGAGCAGTACTTC. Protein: CAISERLGLRSSYEQYF.

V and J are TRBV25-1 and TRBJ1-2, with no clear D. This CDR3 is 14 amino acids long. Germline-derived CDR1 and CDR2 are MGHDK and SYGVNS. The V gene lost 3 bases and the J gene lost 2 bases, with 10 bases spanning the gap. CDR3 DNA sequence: TGTGCCAGCAGTGAGGGAATAGCGAACTATGGCTACACCTTC. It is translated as CASSEGIANYGYTF.

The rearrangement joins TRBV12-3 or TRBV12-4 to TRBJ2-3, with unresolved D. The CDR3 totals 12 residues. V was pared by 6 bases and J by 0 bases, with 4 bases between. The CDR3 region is CASSKSTDTQYF. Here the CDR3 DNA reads TGTGCCAGCAGCAAAAGCACAGATACGCAGTATTTT.

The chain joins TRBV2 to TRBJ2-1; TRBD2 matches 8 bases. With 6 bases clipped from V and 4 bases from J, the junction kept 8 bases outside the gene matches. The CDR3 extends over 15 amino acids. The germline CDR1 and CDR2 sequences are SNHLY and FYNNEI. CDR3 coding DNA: TGTGCCAGCAGGGTCACTAGCGGACCATACAATGAGCAGTTCTTC. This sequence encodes CASRVTSGPYNEQFF.

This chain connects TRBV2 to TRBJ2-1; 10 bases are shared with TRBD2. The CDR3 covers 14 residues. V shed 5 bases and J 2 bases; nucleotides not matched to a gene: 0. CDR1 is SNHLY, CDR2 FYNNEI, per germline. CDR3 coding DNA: TGTGCCAGCAGTAGCGGGAGGGCCTACAATGAGCAGTTCTTC. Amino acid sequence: CASSSGRAYNEQFF.

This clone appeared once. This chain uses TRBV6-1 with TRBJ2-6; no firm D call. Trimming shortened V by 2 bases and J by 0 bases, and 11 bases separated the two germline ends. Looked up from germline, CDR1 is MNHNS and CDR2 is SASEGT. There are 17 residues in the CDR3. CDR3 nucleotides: TGTGCCAGCAGTGAAACCCAGGCCAGCTCTGGGGCCAACGTCCTGACTTTC. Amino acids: CASSETQASSGANVLTF.

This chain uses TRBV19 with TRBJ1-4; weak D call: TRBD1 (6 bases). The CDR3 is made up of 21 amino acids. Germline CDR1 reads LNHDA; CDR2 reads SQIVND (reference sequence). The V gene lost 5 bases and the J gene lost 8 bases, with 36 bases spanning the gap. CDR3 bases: TGTGCCAGTAGTTCCCACCCGTCCATCCGTGGAACCGGGGGGCGGCGAGAAAAACTGTTTTTT. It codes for CASSSHPSIRGTGGRREKLFF.

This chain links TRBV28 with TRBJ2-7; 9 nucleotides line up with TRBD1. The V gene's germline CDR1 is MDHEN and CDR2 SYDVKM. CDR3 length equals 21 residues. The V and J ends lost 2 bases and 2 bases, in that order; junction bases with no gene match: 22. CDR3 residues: CASSLGRGGVGTGKKPYEQYF. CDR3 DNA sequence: TGTGCCAGCAGTTTAGGCCGTGGGGGGGTTGGGACAGGGAAGAAGCCCTACGAGCAGTACTTC.

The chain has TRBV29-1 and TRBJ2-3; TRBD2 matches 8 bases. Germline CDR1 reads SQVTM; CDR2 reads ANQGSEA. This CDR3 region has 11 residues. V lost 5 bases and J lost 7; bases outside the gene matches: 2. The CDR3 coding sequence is TGCAGCGTTCTAGCGGGTTATACGCAGTATTTT. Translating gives CSVLAGYTQYF.

The CDR3 DNA reads TGTGCCAGCAGCATAACAGGGACCGAGCAGTACTTC. It encodes CASSITGTEQYF. The chain employs TRBV2 and TRBJ2-7, with D perhaps TRBD1 (6 bases). CDR1 and CDR2 (germline): SNHLY, FYNNEI. Trimming left V 6 bases short and J 6 bases short, with 12 bases between. The CDR3 has 12 residues.